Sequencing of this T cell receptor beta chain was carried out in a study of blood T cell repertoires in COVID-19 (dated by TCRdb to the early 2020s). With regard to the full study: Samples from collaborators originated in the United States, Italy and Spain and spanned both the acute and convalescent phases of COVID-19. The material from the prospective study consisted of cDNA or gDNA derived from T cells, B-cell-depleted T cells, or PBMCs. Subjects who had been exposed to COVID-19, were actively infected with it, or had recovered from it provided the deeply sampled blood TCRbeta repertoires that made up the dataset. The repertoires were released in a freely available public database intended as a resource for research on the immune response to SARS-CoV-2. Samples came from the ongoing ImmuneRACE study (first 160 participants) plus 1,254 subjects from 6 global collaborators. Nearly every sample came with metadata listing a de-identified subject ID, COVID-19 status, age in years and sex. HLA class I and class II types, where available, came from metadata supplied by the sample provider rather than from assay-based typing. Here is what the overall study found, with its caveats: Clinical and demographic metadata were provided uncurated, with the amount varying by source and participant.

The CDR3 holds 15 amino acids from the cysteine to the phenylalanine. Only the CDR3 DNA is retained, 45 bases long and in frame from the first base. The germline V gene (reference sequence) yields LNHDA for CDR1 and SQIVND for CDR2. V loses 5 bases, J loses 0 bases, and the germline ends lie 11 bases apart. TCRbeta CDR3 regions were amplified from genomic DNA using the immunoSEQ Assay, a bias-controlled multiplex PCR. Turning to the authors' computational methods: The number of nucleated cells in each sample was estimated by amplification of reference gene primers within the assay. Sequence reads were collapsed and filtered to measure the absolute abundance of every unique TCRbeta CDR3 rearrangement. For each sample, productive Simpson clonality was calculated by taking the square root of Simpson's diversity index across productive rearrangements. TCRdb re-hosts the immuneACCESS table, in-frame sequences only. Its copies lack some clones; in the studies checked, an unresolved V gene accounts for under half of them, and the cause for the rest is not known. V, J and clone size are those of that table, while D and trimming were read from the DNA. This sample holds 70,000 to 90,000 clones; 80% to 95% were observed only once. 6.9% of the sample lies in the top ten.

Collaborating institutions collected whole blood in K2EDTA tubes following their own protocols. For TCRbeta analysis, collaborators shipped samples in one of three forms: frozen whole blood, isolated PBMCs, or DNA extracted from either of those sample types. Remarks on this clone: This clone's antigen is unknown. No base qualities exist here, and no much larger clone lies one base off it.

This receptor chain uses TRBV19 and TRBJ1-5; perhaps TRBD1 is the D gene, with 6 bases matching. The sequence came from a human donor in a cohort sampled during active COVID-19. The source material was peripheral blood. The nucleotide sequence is TGTGCCAGTAGTGTCAAGGGGGATAGCAATCAGCCCCAGCATTTT. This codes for CASSVKGDSNQPQHF.